This is a list of T cell receptor beta chains from one sample in a study of T cells in Graves' hyperthyroidism and ophthalmopathy. Each CDR3 protein is one row after TCRdb ran MiXCR on the multiplex PCR reads. The repertoire has 450,000 to 500,000 distinct CDR3 sequences, about 22% of them found once; the top ten carry about 53%. The specimen sequenced was blood. These receptors originate from an older woman with Graves' ophthalmopathy. Each CDR3 is given with its conserved first and last residue. A D gene is named only where the DNA matches it firmly. Part of the rows lack a size; the others show once, few, many or a class for expanded clones.

>TRBJ2-1|TRBD1|17|NA|TRBV10-2
TGCGCCAGCAGTGAGGGGCGAGCAAACAGGGGGCGAATGGTGCAGTTCTTC
CASSEGRANRGRMVQFF
>TRBJ2-2|NA|15|NA|TRBV10-3
TGTGCCATCAGTGAGTCTTGGGGGAACACCGGGGAGCTGTTTTTT
CAISESWGNTGELFF
>TRBJ1-1|TRBD1|15|many|TRBV28
TGTGCCAGCAGTGGGCCGGGACAGGGGAGCACTGAAGCTTTCTTT
CASSGPGQGSTEAFF
>TRBJ2-2|TRBD1|16|few|TRBV5-1
TGCGCCAGCAGCAGGACGGGACAGGGGAACACCGGGGAGCTGTTTTTT
CASSRTGQGNTGELFF
>TRBJ2-2|TRBD1|15|few|TRBV5-1
TGCGCCAGCATCCTAGGGGGCGCGGGCACCGGGGAGCTGTTTTTT
CASILGGAGTGELFF
>TRBJ2-5|TRBD1|16|few|TRBV29-1
TGCAGCGTTGAAGTTTCGGGCAGGGGGCGGCAAGAGACCCAGTACTTC
CSVEVSGRGRQETQYF
>TRBJ2-1|TRBD1|13|NA|TRBV6-1
TGTGCCAGCGGGACAGCCATCTACAATGAGCAGTTCTTC
CASGTAIYNEQFF
>TRBJ1-1|NA|15|few|TRBV9
TGTGCCAGCAGCTCTTTACAGGGCGAGGGCACTGAAGCTTTCTTT
CASSSLQGEGTEAFF
>TRBJ2-7|NA|16|NA|TRBV3-1
TGTGCCAGCAGCAAAAGGGTACAGGGCCTCCGCTACGAGCAGTACTTC
CASSKRVQGLRYEQYF
>TRBJ1-1|NA|13|many|TRBV6-1
TGTGCCAGCAGTCCCAGGGCGAACACTGAAGCTTTCTTT
CASSPRANTEAFF
>TRBJ2-1|TRBD2|13|NA|TRBV29-1
TGCAGCGTTAGGGGACTAGCCTACAATGAGCAGTTCTTC
CSVRGLAYNEQFF
>TRBJ2-1|NA|13|NA|TRBV7-3
TGTGCCAGCAGCTTAGACGGGAGCCATGAGCAGTTCTTC
CASSLDGSHEQFF
>TRBJ1-6|TRBD1|16|NA|TRBV30
TGTGCCTGGAGCCCCGGGACAGGGGCCTATAATTCACCCCTCCACTTT
CAWSPGTGAYNSPLHF
>TRBJ2-7|NA|15|many|TRBV27
TGTGCCAGCAGTTTAGACGGGTCACAATCCTACGAGCAGTACTTC
CASSLDGSQSYEQYF
>TRBJ1-2|TRBD1|11|NA|TRBV20-1
TGCAGTGCTTCACCGGGACAGGGGTACACCTTC
CSASPGQGYTF
>TRBJ2-1|NA|12|NA|TRBV20-1
TGCAGTGCTACTCGAACAGGTTTTGAGCAGTTCTTC
CSATRTGFEQFF
>TRBJ2-5|NA|15|many|TRBV28
TGTGCCAGCAGTCCCTCGGGAGAGGCGAAAGAGACCCAGTACTTC
CASSPSGEAKETQYF
>TRBJ1-4|NA|15|few|TRBV15
TGTGCCACCAGCGGAGACTTGGCCTTGGGTGAAAAACTGTTTTTT
CATSGDLALGEKLFF
>TRBJ2-3|NA|15|NA|TRBV15
TGTGCCACCAGCAGAGATCCGGGTAGAGATCAGCCCCAGTATTTT
CATSRDPGRDQPQYF
>TRBJ1-1|NA|11|NA|TRBV10-3
TGTGCCATCAGTGACATCACTGAAGCTTTCTTT
CAISDITEAFF
>TRBJ1-6|TRBD1|16|NA|TRBV14
TGTGCCAGCAGCCGAAGGGACAGCTCCTATAATTCACCCCTCCACTTT
CASSRRDSSYNSPLHF
>TRBJ1-4|NA|13|many|TRBV3-1
TGTGCCAGCAGCCAAGCCTTGGATGAAAAACTGTTTTTT
CASSQALDEKLFF
>TRBJ2-1|NA|10|few|TRBV12-3/TRBV12-4
TGTGCCAGCAAAAGCGATGAGCAGTTCTTC
CASKSDEQFF
>TRBJ2-7|NA|14|many|TRBV12-3/TRBV12-4
TGTGCCAGCAGTCGGACCCCTTCTTACTACGAGCAGTACTTC
CASSRTPSYYEQYF
>TRBJ2-2|NA|13|NA|TRBV4-1
TGCGCCAGCAGCCATACCGGCACCGGGGAGCTGTTTTTT
CASSHTGTGELFF
>TRBJ2-3|NA|13|NA|TRBV10-1
TGCGCATCCAGACAGCATAGCACAGATACGCAGTATTTT
CASRQHSTDTQYF
>TRBJ1-2|NA|14|many|TRBV28
TGTGCCAGCAGTTTGACAGTCCCTAACTATGGCTACACCTTC
CASSLTVPNYGYTF